This record concerns one TCR beta chain sequence. What antigen it recognizes has not been identified. One base away there is no much larger clone; base qualities are not given. Genomic DNA was used as template for profiling of TCR beta VDJ combinations and CDR3 sequences. TCR repertoire sequencing was run on an Illumina HiSeq 2000. Under the source paper's analysis protocol: Repertoire assessment relied on Simpson's diversity index, CDR3 size and DJ length profiles, and TRBV/TRBJ rearrangement plots. The immunodominant clone was defined as the most abundant DNA sequence in deep sequencing data. CDR3 amino acid sequences were screened for sharing across subjects and were compared with published repertoires and the VDJdb database. In TCRdb, the public reads were trimmed at Q25 with fastp and aligned with MiXCR, with productive beta chains retained. Under each unique CDR3 protein, matching rows form one entry showing the most common genes and DNA. What appears here as the V and J calls and clone size reflects TCRdb's work, not the paper's. In all, the sample holds under 75,000 distinct CDR3 sequences, and under 65% of those were seen once. Of the sample, about 8% falls within the top ten clones.

The CDR3 numbers 13 residues from cysteine through phenylalanine. The sequence is cut down to CDR3 DNA, 39 bases in frame from base 1. CDR1 and CDR2 (SGHRS, YFSETQ) derive from the germline V gene. The junction carries 15 bases between V and J, which are trimmed by 4 bases and 8 bases respectively. The data derive from a study of CD8+CD57+ T cells in acquired aplastic anemia (dated by TCRdb to 2017 to 2018). Broadly, across the study: Extracted DNA from sorted CD4+ and CD8+ cells averaged about 2.9 ug, ranging from roughly 0.17 to 30 ug. An average of approximately 9.8 million reads for CD4+ cells and around 11 million reads for CD8+ cells was obtained from healthy donor samples.

In the study, sorted CD4+ and CD8+ blood T cells from patients with severe aplastic anemia and from healthy subjects underwent deep sequencing of TCR repertoires. Ficoll-Paque density gradient centrifugation was used to isolate peripheral blood mononuclear cells. Before DNA extraction, CD4+ and CD8+ T cells were sorted by FACS or by magnetic beads. Beyond this particular receptor, the publication reports: Between patients and healthy controls, no significant difference in CD8+ Simpson's diversity was found (P=0.060). Approximately 27 CD8+ CDR3 sequences were found in both patients and controls but appeared to be highly expressed in patients and within the immunodominant clones of the patients.

The rearrangement joined TRBV5-1 to TRBJ1-2; no D gene call is confident. The clonotype originates from a human donor in good health, serving as a control. The sequenced sample consisted of sorted CD4+, CD8+, or CD8+CD57+ T cells (not recorded which) from PBMCs. The nucleotide sequence is given as TGCGCCAGCAGCCTGGATTTGCATCGGGGCTACACCTTC. Its product reads: CASSLDLHRGYTF.